This is a list of T cell receptor beta chains from one sample in a study of blood T cells in healthy people across ages. TCRdb called the 5' RACE reads again in MiXCR, with one record for every CDR3 protein. The table lists about 1.4 million distinct CDR3 sequences, almost 60% of them singletons. Sequencing was carried out using blood. Receptors originate from a man in his late teens or twenties in good health. Both conserved end residues are part of each CDR3. The size field is filled for only some rows; it gives once, few, many or a size class.

j_gene | abundance | v_gene | CDR3aa
TRBJ1-1 | - | TRBV27 | CASSFAGPTEAFF
TRBJ1-1 | few | TRBV29-1 | CSVELDSRVDTEAFF
TRBJ2-7 | - | TRBV7-2 | CASSWDFAYEQYF
TRBJ2-1 | - | TRBV5-1 | CASSSRGDEQFF
TRBJ1-5 | - | TRBV7-9 | CASSLPREDNQPQHF
TRBJ2-7 | - | TRBV2 | CASSNGGAYEQYF
TRBJ2-2 | - | TRBV5-1 | CASSLGQHYNTGELFF
TRBJ2-3 | - | TRBV28 | CASSPSVAGKDTQYF
TRBJ2-1 | - | TRBV10-3 | CAGQRGGDYNEQFF
TRBJ1-5 | few | TRBV6-2/TRBV6-3 | CASGPQGSNQPQHF
TRBJ2-3 | once | TRBV11-2 | CASRGLGGTDTQYF
TRBJ2-1 | - | TRBV5-1 | CASSLMGREVEQFF
TRBJ1-4 | - | TRBV4-3 | CASSQVNEKLFF
TRBJ1-4 | - | TRBV27 | CASSLYPGTGDEKLFF
- | - | TRBV5-4 | CASSPPEQGTQYF
TRBJ2-7 | - | TRBV29-1 | CSVGGTSLVYEQYF
TRBJ2-7 | - | TRBV20-1 | CSAREPPEGGPLEQYF
TRBJ2-3 | - | TRBV12-5 | CASGKDTDTQYF
TRBJ2-5 | once | TRBV7-9 | CASSLRGTGKEETQYF
- | - | TRBV5-6 | CASSSPLQGYEQYF
TRBJ1-1 | - | TRBV20-1 | CSARGGLSSEAFF
TRBJ1-1 | - | TRBV20-1 | CSARTSLWDRGTEAFF
TRBJ2-7 | once | TRBV9 | CASSLTADAYEQYF
TRBJ2-3 | - | TRBV11-2 | CASSNYREAPNTQYF
TRBJ2-1 | few | TRBV29-1 | CSVASPSSDEQFF
TRBJ2-7 | - | TRBV4-1 | CASSHLTARMGDEQYF
TRBJ1-3 | - | TRBV5-1 | CAGSSQGAAGNTIYF
TRBJ1-2 | - | TRBV28 | CATDGVHENYGYTF
TRBJ2-5 | - | TRBV7-7 | CASSLRYHDQETQYF
TRBJ2-6 | few | TRBV14 | CASSRLGAAGANVLTF
- | - | TRBV4-1 | CASSPRDAYYEQYF
TRBJ1-2 | once | TRBV6-5 | CASRQNDYGYTF
TRBJ2-1 | - | TRBV24-1 | CATSDPGTGGPNEQFF
TRBJ2-1 | - | TRBV4-3 | CASSQGQGGYNEQFF
TRBJ2-5 | - | TRBV4-1 | CASSRNLGLAGATPQETQYF
TRBJ1-2 | - | TRBV2 | CASSSPGQYESYGYTF
TRBJ2-3 | - | TRBV20-1 | CSARLAGHLGDTQYF
TRBJ1-5 | - | TRBV7-2 | CASSYYQGVRQPQHF
TRBJ2-7 | - | TRBV12-5 | CASGTGGGYEQYF
TRBJ2-3 | - | TRBV5-1 | CASSLDERGQDTQYF
TRBJ2-2 | - | TRBV14 | CASSQDFGLGELFF
- | - | TRBV29-1 | CSVLGQGCNEQFF
TRBJ1-4 | - | TRBV5-1 | CASSLDSSTNEKLFF
TRBJ2-7 | - | TRBV29-1 | CSVDFAGGDYEQYF
TRBJ2-3 | few | TRBV6-5 | CASSYLGEGGDTQYF
TRBJ2-3 | - | TRBV7-9 | CASRPRPETGRTDTQYF
TRBJ1-4 | few | TRBV4-1 | CASSQDRQALGKLFF
TRBJ2-7 | - | TRBV3-1 | CASSQGTAGGHEQYF
TRBJ2-5 | - | TRBV12-3/TRBV12-4 | CASSFMYQETQYF
TRBJ2-7 | - | TRBV24-1 | CATLGRNIYEQYF
TRBJ2-1 | - | TRBV7-9 | CASSEGQNYYNEQFF
- | - | TRBV12-3/TRBV12-4 | CASTVGASGVNEQYF
TRBJ2-1 | - | TRBV5-6 | CASSSRLLDGNEQFF
- | few | TRBV15 | CATSGNQYEQYF
TRBJ1-4 | - | TRBV4-3 | CASSQVTSPLLSEKLFF
TRBJ2-5 | - | TRBV7-9 | CASSLDRAHQETQYF